Shown below are 14 T cell receptor beta chains from a single sample sequenced in a study of cytotoxic CD8 clonotypes in ibrutinib-treated CLL. Profiling relied on immunoSEQ multiplex PCR, and the TCRdb table lists in-frame clones only, not all of them. This sample has around 310,000 clones, with around four fifths found just once. Source: PBMCs, taken before ibrutinib treatment. These receptors all stem from a human donor with chronic lymphocytic leukemia.

The chain has TRBV27 and TRBJ1-2; 8 bases agree with TRBD1. With V trimmed by 8 bases and J by 2 bases, 7 bases remained unmatched. The V gene's germline CDR1 is MNHEY and CDR2 SMNVEV (reference sequence). The CDR3 has 14 residues. CDR3 DNA: TGTGCCAGCGGTGGGCAGGGGGCGAACTATGGCTACACCTTC. Protein: CASGGQGANYGYTF.

The chain links TRBV7-9 to TRBJ1-3; D possibly corresponds to TRBD1 (5 bases). From germline, CDR1 is SEHNR and CDR2 FQNEAQ (reference sequence). The CDR3 covers 15 residues. With 5 bases removed from V and 3 bases from J, the gap between germline ends came to 14 bases. Written as DNA, the CDR3 is TGTGCCAGCAGCCCGAGTGGGGCTGGTGGAAACACCATATATTTT. This codes for CASSPSGAGGNTIYF.

The chain combines TRBV7-9 with TRBJ2-5; D is uncertain. Per the germline V gene, CDR1 is SEHNR and CDR2 is FQNEAQ (reference sequence). Trimming pared 5 bases from V and 3 bases from J, leaving 10 bases between. The CDR3 sequence is 13 residues long. CDR3 DNA: TGTGCCAGCAGCCCGGACCCCAAAGAGACCCAGTACTTC. Its protein product is CASSPDPKETQYF.

This chain joins TRBV5-8 and TRBJ2-7; 8 bases match TRBD1. Germline V gene data show CDR1 as SGHTS and CDR2 as YDEGEE. Losses at the gene ends were 5 bases for V and 6 bases for J; bases not matched to a gene: 13. The CDR3 runs 15 residues. The CDR3: CASSQRGQGLSEQYF. The DNA of the CDR3 is TGTGCCAGCAGTCAGCGCGGACAGGGCCTTTCCGAGCAGTACTTC.

The rearrangement joins TRBV7-9 to TRBJ2-3, with a weak D call TRBD2 (5 bases). V lost 7 bases and J lost 0, with 14 bases in between. Per germline, CDR1 SEHNR and CDR2 FQNEAQ (reference sequence). The CDR3 has 15 amino acids. The CDR3: CASTKTSSSTDTQYF. In nucleotides, the CDR3 is TGTGCCAGCACAAAAACTAGTTCCAGCACAGATACGCAGTATTTT.

The chain recombines TRBV30 with TRBJ1-2, with unresolved D. From germline, CDR1 is GTSNPN and CDR2 SVGIG (reference sequence). The CDR3 totals 12 residues. V lost 0 bases and J 4 bases, leaving 6 bases between the germline ends. The DNA of the CDR3 is TGTGCCTGGAGTGTAAGCAGCTATGGCTACACCTTC. Its translation: CAWSVSSYGYTF.

In DNA, the CDR3 is TGTGCCAGCAGTCTTGCAGGGGGCGTTTACGAAAAACTGTTTTTT. Translating it yields CASSLAGGVYEKLFF. The chain links TRBV9 to TRBJ1-4; 8 nucleotides match TRBD1. The germline V gene has CDR1 SGDLS and CDR2 YYNGEE. The CDR3 is made up of 15 amino acids. V lost 5 bases to trimming and J lost 8 bases; unmatched junction nucleotides: 11.

This clone is a singleton in its sample. Here the CDR3 reads CASSLTRADNEKLFF. CDR3 nucleotides: TGTGCCAGCAGTTTAACCCGCGCGGATAATGAAAAACTGTTTTTT. The chain has TRBV28 and TRBJ1-4, with D hard to call. CDR1 and CDR2 (germline): MDHEN, SYDVKM. This CDR3 spans 15 amino acids. V shed 2 bases and J shed 4 bases, with 11 bases lying between them.

V and J are TRBV7-9 and TRBJ1-2; 7 bases line up with TRBD1. The CDR3 contains 15 residues. Germline V CDR1 and CDR2: SEHNR, FQNEAQ (reference sequence). The V segment lost 6 bases and the J segment 1 base; nucleotides outside the gene matches: 8. The CDR3 loop is CASSLRGQHNYGYTF. The CDR3 nucleotides read TGTGCCAGCAGTCTAAGGGGGCAGCATAACTATGGCTACACCTTC.

For the CDR3, the DNA is TGTGCCAGCAGCGTAGCGGGAGGAAGCACAGATACGCAGTATTTT. The encoded protein is CASSVAGGSTDTQYF. The V call is TRBV9, the J call TRBJ2-3; 7 bases map to TRBD2. This CDR3 has 15 amino acids. CDR1 is SGDLS and CDR2 is YYNGEE in the germline V gene. J gave up 0 bases and V 0 bases, and 1 base lay outside the gene matches.

The rearrangement links TRBV4-3 to TRBJ1-2, with D possibly being TRBD1 (6 bases). Trimming took 0 bases from V and 3 from J, leaving 11 bases between them. This CDR3 spans 15 amino acids. Germline V lookup: CDR1 LGHNA, CDR2 YSLEER. The CDR3 spells CASSQDWGLDYGYTF. The CDR3 DNA is TGCGCCAGCAGCCAAGATTGGGGGCTGGACTATGGCTACACCTTC.

V gene TRBV5-1 combines with J gene TRBJ2-5; no clear D gene. CDR1 SGHRS and CDR2 YFSETQ come from the germline V gene. Trimming removed 0 bases from V and 5 bases from J, with 2 bases in between. This CDR3 has 11 amino acids. The CDR3 loop reads CASSLDETQYF. In DNA form, the CDR3 reads TGCGCCAGCAGCTTGGACGAGACCCAGTACTTC.

The chain is built from TRBV19 and TRBJ1-2; 7 bases align to TRBD1. This CDR3 is 13 amino acids long. J lost 4 bases, V lost 7 bases, and 6 bases had no gene match. Germline loops: CDR1 LNHDA, CDR2 SQIVND (reference sequence). DNA of the CDR3: TGTGCCAGTATTGCAGGGGGTTCCTATGGCTACACCTTC. Its protein product is CASIAGGSYGYTF.

The gene calls are TRBV4-3 and TRBJ1-1; no reliable D call. Trimming took off 0 bases at V and 5 bases at J, with 13 bases between the two ends. The CDR3 length is 15 residues. Per germline, CDR1 LGHNA and CDR2 YSLEER. Written as DNA, the CDR3 is TGCGCCAGCAGCCAAGATCGAGGAGGGAGGACTGAAGCTTTCTTT. Residues: CASSQDRGGRTEAFF.